Here is one TCR beta chain with its context. The sample comes from a study of cytomegalovirus exposure and HLA in healthy donors. Germline V lookup: CDR1 SGHVS, CDR2 FQNEAQ. The CDR3 has 15 amino acids. The J segment lost 7 bases and the V segment lost 5 bases, leaving 6 bases of the junction unmatched. The PCR had 60 Vbeta and 13 Jbeta primers. Repertoires were generated with immunoSEQ multiplex PCR, while TCRdb's copy carries only in-frame clones and drops some. The sample includes roughly 97,000 clones, 73% of them seen just once. This chain joins TRBV7-8 and TRBJ1-6; 9 bases line up with TRBD1. Material for sequencing was PBMCs. The TCR comes from a middle-aged man in good health and CMV-seronegative. CDR3 DNA: TGTGCCAGCAGCATTACGGGACAGGGAAATTCACCCCTCCACTTT. Amino acid sequence: CASSITGQGNSPLHF.